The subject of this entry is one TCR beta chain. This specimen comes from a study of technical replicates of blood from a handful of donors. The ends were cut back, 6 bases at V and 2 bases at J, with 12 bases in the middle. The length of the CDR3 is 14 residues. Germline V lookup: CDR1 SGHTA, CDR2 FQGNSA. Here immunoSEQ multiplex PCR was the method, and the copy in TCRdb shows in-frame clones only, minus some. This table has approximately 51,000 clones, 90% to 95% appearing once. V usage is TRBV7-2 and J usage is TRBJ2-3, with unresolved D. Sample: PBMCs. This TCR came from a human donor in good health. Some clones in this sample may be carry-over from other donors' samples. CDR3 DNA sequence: TGTGCCAGCAGTCCCCCGAAGCCCACAGATACGCAGTATTTT. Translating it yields CASSPPKPTDTQYF.